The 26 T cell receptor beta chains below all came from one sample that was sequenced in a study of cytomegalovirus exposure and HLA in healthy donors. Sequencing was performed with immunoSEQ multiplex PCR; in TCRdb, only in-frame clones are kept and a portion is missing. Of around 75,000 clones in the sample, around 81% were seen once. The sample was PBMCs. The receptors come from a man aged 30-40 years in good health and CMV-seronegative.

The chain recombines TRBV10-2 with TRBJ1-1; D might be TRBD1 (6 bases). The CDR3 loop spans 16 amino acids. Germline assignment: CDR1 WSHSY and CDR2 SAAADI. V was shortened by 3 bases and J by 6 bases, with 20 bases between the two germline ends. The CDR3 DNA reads TGCGCCAGCAGTGATAGGCAGGGGCATGGAGGCGCTGAAGCTTTCTTT. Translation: CASSDRQGHGGAEAFF.

The CDR3 DNA sequence: TGTGCCAGCAGCCGACGTGGGGGAACCGGGACAGGGTCCTACGAGCAGTACTTC. Translation: CASSRRGGTGTGSYEQYF. This chain links TRBV5-5 with TRBJ2-7, with 9 bases that match TRBD1. Per the germline V gene, CDR1 is SGHKS and CDR2 is YYEKEE (reference sequence). V dropped 4 bases and J dropped 1; count of bases not matched to a gene: 15. The CDR3 is made up of 18 amino acids.

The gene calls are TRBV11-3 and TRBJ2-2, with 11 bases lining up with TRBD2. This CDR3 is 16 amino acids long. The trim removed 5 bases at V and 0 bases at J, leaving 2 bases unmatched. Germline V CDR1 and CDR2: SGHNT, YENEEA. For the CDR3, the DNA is TGTGCCAGCAGCGCGACTAGCGGGACGAACACCGGGGAGCTGTTTTTT. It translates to CASSATSGTNTGELFF. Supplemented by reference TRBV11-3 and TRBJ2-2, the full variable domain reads EAGVVQSPRYKIIEKKQPVAFWCNPISGHNTLYWYLQNLGQGPELLIRYENEEAVDDSQLPKDRFSAERLKGVDSTLKIQPAELGDSAVYLCASSATSGTNTGELFFGEGSRLTVL.

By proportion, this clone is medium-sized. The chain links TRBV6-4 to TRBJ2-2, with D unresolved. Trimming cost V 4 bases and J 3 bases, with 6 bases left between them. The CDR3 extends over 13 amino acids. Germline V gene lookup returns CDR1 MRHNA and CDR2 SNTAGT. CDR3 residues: CASSGRDTGELFF. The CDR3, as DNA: TGTGCCAGCAGTGGACGGGACACCGGGGAGCTGTTTTTT.

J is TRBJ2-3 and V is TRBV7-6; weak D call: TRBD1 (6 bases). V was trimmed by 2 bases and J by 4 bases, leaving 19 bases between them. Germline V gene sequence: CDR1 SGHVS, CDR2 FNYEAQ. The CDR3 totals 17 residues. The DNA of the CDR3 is TGTGCCAGCAGCTTACAGGGGACCAGGTCAAGCGCAGATACGCAGTATTTT. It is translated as CASSLQGTRSSADTQYF.

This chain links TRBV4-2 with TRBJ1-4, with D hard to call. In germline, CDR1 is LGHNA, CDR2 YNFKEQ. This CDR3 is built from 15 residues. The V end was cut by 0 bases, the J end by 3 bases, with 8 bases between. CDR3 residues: CASSQDREANEKLFF. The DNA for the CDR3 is TGTGCCAGCAGCCAAGATAGGGAGGCTAATGAAAAACTGTTTTTT.

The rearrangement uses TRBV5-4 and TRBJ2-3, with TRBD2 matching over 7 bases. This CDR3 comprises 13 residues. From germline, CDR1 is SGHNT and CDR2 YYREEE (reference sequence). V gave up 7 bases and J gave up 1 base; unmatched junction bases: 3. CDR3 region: CASVAGGTDTQYF. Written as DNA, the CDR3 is TGTGCCAGCGTCGCGGGGGGCACAGATACGCAGTATTTT.

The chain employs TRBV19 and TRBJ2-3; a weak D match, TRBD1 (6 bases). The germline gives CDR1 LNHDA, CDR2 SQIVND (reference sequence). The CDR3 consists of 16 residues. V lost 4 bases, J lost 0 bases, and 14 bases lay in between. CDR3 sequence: CASSRLDSTSTDTQYF. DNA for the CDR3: TGTGCCAGTAGTAGGCTGGACAGCACTAGCACAGATACGCAGTATTTT.

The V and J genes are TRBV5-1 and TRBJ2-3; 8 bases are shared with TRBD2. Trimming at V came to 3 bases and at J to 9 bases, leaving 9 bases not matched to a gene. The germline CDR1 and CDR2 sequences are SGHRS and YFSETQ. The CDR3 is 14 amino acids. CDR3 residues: CASSSSGGALTQYF. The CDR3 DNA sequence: TGCGCCAGCAGCTCCAGCGGGGGAGCCCTGACGCAGTATTTT.

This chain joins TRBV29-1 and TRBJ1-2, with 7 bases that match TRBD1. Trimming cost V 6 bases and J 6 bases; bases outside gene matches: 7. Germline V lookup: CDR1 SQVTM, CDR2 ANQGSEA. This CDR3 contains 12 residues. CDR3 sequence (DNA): TGCAGCGTCGCCGGGACAGCGGATGGCTACACCTTC. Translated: CSVAGTADGYTF.

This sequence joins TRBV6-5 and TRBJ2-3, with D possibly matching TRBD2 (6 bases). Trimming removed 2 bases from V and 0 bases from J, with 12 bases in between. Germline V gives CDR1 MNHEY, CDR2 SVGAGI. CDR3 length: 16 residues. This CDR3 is CASSYVGGFSTDTQYF. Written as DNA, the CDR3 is TGTGCCAGCAGTTACGTCGGGGGATTTAGCACAGATACGCAGTATTTT.

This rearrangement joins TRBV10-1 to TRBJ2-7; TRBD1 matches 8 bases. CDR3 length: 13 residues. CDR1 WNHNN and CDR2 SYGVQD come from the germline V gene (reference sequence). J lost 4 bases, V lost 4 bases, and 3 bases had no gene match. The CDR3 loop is CASSGTGIYEQYF. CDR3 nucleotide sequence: TGCGCCAGCAGTGGGACAGGGATTTACGAGCAGTACTTC.

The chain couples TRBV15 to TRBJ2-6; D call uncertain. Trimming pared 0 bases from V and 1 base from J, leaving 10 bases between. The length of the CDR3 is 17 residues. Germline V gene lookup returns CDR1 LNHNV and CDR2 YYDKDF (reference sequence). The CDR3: CATSRDPPGSGANVLTF. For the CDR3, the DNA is TGTGCCACCAGCAGAGACCCCCCGGGTTCTGGGGCCAACGTCCTGACTTTC.

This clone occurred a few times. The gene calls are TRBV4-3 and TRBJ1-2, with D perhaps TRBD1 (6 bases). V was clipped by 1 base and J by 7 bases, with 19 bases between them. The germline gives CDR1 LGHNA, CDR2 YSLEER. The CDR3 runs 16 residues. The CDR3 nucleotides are TGCGCCAGCAGCCAAGCCCCCGGCAGGGGATTCTCTGGCTACACCTTC. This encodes CASSQAPGRGFSGYTF.

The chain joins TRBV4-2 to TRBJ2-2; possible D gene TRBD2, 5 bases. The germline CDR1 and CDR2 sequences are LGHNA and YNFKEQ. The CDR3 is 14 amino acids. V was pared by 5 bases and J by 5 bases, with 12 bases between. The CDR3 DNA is TGTGCCAGCAGCGAGCTAGCAGGAACCGGGGAGCTGTTTTTT. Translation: CASSELAGTGELFF.

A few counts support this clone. The CDR3 DNA sequence: TGTGCCAGCAGCGGGACAGACAATCAGCCCCAGCATTTT. Its protein product is CASSGTDNQPQHF. The J gene is TRBJ1-5, the V gene TRBV5-6, with TRBD1 identical over 7 bases. This CDR3 region has 13 residues. The junction had 1 base not matched to a gene; V was cut back by 4 bases and J by 3 bases. From germline, CDR1 is SGHDT and CDR2 YYEEEE.

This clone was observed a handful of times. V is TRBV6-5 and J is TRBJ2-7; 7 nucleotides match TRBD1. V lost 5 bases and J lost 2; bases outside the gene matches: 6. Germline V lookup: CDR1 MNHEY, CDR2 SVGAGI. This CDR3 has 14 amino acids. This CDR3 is CASSPGQVPYEQYF. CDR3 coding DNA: TGTGCCAGCAGTCCAGGACAGGTTCCCTACGAGCAGTACTTC.

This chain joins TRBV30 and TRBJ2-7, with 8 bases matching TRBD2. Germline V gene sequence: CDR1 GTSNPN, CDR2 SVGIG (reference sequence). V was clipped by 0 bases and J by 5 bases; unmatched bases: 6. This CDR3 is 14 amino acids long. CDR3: CAWSVLRGANEQYF. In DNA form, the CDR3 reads TGTGCCTGGAGTGTACTGCGGGGGGCGAACGAGCAGTACTTC.

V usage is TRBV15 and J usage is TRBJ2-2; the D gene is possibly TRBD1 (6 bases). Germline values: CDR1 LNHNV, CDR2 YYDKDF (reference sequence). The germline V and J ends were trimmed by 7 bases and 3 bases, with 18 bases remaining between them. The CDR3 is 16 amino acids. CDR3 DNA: TGTGCCACCAAAGACGAGCAGGACAGAGACACCGGGGAGCTGTTTTTT. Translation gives CATKDEQDRDTGELFF.

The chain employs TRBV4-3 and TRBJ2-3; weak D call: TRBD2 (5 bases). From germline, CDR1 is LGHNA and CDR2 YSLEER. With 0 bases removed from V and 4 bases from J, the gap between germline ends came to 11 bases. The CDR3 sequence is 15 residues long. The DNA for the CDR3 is TGCGCCAGCAGCCAAGAGACCCCCGGGGCAGATACGCAGTATTTT. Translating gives CASSQETPGADTQYF.

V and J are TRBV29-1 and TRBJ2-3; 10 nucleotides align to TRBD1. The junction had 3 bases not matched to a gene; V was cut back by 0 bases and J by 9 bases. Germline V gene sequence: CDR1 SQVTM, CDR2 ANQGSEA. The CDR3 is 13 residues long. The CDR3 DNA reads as TGCAGCGTTGAAGAAAAGGGACAGGGGACGCAGTATTTT. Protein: CSVEEKGQGTQYF.

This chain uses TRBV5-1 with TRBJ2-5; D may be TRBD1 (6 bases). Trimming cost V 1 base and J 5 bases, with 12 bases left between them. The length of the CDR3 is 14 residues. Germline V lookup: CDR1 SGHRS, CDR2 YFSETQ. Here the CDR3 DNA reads TGCGCCAGCAGCTTGTGGGGGCCGGGGGAGACCCAGTACTTC. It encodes CASSLWGPGETQYF.

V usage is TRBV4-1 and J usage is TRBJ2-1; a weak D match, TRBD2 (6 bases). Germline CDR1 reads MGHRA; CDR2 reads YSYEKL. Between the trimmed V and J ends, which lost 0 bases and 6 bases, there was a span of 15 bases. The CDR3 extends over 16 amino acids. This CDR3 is CASSQEGRLMPNEQFF. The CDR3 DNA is TGCGCCAGCAGCCAAGAGGGGAGGTTAATGCCCAATGAGCAGTTCTTC.

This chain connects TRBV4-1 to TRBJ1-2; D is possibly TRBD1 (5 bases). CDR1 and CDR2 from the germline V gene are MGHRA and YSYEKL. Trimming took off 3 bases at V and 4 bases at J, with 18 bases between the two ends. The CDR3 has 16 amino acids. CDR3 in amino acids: CASSQTTQGGIYGYTF. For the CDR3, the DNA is TGCGCCAGCAGCCAGACCACGCAGGGTGGAATCTATGGCTACACCTTC.

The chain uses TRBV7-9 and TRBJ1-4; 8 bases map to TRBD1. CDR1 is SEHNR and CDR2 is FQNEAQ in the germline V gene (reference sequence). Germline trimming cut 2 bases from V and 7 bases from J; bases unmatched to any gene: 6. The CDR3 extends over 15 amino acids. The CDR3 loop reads CASSLLQTGVEKLFF. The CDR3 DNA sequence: TGTGCCAGCAGCTTACTGCAGACAGGGGTTGAAAAACTGTTTTTT. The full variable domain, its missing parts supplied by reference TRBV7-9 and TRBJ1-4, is DTGVSQNPRHKITKRGQNVTFRCDPISEHNRLYWYRQTLGQGPEFLTYFQNEAQLEKSRLLSDRFSAERPKGSFSTLEIQRTEQGDSAMYLCASSLLQTGVEKLFFGSGTQLSVL.

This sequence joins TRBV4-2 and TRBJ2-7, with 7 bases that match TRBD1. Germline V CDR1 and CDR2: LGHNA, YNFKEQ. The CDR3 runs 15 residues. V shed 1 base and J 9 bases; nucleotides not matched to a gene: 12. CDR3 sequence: CASSQGNDETGVQYF. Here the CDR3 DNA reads TGTGCCAGCAGCCAAGGCAACGACGAAACAGGGGTGCAGTACTTC.